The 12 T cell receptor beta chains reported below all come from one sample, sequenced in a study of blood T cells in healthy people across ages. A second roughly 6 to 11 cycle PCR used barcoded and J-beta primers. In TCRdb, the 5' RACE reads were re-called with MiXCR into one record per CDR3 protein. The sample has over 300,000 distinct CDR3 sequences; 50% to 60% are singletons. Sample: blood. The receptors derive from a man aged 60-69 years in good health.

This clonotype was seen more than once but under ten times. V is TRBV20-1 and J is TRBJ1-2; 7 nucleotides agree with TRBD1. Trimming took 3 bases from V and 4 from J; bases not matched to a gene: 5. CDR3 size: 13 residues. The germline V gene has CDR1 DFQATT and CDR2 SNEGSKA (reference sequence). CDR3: CSARNRGGYGYTF. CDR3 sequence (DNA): TGCAGTGCTAGGAACAGGGGCGGCTATGGCTACACCTTC.

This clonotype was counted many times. The CDR3 reads CASSQDLAETQYF. In nucleotides, the CDR3 is TGCGCCAGCAGCCAAGACCTAGCGGAGACCCAGTACTTC. V and J are TRBV4-3 and TRBJ2-5, with D perhaps TRBD2 (6 bases). There are 13 residues in the CDR3. Germline values: CDR1 LGHNA, CDR2 YSLEER. V lost 0 bases, J lost 5 bases, and 7 bases lay in between.

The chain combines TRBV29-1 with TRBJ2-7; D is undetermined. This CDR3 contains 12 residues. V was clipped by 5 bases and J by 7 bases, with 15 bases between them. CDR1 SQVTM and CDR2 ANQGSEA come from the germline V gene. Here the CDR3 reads CSVLEDLREQYF. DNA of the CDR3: TGCAGCGTTTTGGAAGACCTACGAGAGCAGTACTTC.

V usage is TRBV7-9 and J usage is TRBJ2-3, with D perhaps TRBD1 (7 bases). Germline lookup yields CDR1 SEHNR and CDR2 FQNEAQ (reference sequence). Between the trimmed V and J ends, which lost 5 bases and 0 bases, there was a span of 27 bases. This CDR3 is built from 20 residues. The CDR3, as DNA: TGTGCCAGCAGCCCAGGGGGGCGGGACAGCCTTGCCTCTAGCACAGATACGCAGTATTTT. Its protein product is CASSPGGRDSLASSTDTQYF.

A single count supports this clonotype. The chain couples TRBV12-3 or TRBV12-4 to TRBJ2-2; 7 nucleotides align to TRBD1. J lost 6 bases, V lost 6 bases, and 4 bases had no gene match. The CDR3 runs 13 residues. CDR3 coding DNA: TGTGCCAGCAGGGGACAGTTGTCCGGGGAGCTGTTTTTT. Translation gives CASRGQLSGELFF.

The chain's CDR3 is CSIRAGANSPLHF. The CDR3 bases are TGCAGCATACGGGCCGGGGCGAATTCACCCCTCCACTTT. The V gene is TRBV29-1, the J gene TRBJ1-6; perhaps TRBD1 as D (5 bases). The CDR3 is 13 amino acids. From germline, CDR1 is SQVTM and CDR2 ANQGSEA. The V end lost 8 bases, the J end lost 7 bases, and 15 bases lay between the germline ends.

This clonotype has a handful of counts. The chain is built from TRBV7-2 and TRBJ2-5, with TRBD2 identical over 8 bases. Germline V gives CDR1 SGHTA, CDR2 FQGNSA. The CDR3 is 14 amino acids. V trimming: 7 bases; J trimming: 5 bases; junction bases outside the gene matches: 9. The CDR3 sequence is CASNPGGADETQYF. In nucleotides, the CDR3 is TGTGCCAGCAACCCCGGGGGGGCGGATGAGACCCAGTACTTC.

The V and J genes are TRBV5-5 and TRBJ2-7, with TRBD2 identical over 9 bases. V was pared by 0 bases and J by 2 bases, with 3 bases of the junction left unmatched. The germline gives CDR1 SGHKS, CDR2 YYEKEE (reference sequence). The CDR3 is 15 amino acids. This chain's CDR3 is CASSLVSSGAYEQYF. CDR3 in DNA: TGTGCCAGCAGCTTGGTGTCTAGCGGGGCCTACGAGCAGTACTTC.

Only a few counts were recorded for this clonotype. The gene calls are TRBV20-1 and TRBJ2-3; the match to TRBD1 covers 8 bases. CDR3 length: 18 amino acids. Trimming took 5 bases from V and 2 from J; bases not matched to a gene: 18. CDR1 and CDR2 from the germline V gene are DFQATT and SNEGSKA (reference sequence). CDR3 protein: CSARSQGAPNFITDTQYF. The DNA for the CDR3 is TGCAGTGCTCGCTCTCAGGGGGCCCCGAATTTTATCACAGATACGCAGTATTTT.

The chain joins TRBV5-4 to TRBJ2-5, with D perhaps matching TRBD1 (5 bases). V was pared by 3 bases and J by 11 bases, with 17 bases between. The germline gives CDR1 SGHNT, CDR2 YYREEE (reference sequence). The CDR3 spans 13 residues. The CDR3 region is CASSSRQNNEQYF. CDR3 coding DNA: TGTGCCAGCAGCTCTAGACAGAACAATGAGCAGTACTTC.

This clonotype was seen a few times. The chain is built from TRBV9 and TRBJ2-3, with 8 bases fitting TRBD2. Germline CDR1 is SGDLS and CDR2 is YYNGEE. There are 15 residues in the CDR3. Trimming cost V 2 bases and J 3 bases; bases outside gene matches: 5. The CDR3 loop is CASSVTGGLTDTQYF. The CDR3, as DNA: TGTGCCAGCAGCGTGACGGGGGGGCTAACAGATACGCAGTATTTT.

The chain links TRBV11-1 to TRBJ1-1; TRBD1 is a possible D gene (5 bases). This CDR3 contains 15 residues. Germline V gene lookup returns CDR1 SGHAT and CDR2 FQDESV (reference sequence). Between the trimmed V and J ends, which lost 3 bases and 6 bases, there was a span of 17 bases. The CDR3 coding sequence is TGTGCCAGCAGCTTCGGCGGTGGGGGTGTTGCTGAAGCTTTCTTT. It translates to CASSFGGGGVAEAFF.